The entry below describes one T cell receptor (beta chain). The antigen remains unidentified. This PCR relied on a set of 60 Vbeta primers and 13 Jbeta primers. Data came from immunoSEQ multiplex PCR; TCRdb stores just in-frame clones and leaves some out. The sample has 110,000 to 150,000 clones; about three quarters are singletons. This sample was taken from a study of cytomegalovirus exposure and HLA in healthy donors. Study-wide points: When a later analysis compared HLA-associated TCR beta chains with equally common others, the HLA-associated chains turned out to be more clonally expanded and to have lower generation probabilities. Later analysis demonstrated an association between a missense DCLRE1C variant and TCR beta V- and J-gene trimming.

Input material: PBMCs. This TCR derives from a male donor in good health and CMV-seronegative.

CDR3 sequence (DNA): TGCGCCAGCAGCCCTCCGGGACAGGGCTACGAGCAGTACTTC. Protein product: CASSPPGQGYEQYF. The rearrangement joins TRBV5-1 to TRBJ2-7; 9 bases map to TRBD1. V shed 4 bases, J shed 3 bases, and the junction held 5 bases outside the gene matches. Germline V gene sequence: CDR1 SGHRS, CDR2 YFSETQ. The CDR3 is 14 residues long.